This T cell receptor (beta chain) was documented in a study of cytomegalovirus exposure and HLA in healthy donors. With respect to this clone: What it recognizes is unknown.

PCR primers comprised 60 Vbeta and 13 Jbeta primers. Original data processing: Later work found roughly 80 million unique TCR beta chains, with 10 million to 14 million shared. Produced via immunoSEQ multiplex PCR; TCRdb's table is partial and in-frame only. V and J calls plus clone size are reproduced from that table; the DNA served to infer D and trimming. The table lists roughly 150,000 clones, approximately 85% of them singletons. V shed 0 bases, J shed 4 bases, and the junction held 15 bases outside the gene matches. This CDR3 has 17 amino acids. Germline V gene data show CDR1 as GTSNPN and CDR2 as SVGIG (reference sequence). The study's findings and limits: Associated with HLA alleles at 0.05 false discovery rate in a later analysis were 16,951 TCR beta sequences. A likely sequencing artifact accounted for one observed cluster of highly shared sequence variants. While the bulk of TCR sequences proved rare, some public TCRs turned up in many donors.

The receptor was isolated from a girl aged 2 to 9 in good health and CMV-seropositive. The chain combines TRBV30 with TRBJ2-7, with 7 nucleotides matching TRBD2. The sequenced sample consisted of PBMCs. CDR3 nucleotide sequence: TGTGCCTGGAGTGTAGAGGAAGGGAGGGAGGATAGGTACGAGCAGTACTTC. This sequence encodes CAWSVEEGREDRYEQYF.